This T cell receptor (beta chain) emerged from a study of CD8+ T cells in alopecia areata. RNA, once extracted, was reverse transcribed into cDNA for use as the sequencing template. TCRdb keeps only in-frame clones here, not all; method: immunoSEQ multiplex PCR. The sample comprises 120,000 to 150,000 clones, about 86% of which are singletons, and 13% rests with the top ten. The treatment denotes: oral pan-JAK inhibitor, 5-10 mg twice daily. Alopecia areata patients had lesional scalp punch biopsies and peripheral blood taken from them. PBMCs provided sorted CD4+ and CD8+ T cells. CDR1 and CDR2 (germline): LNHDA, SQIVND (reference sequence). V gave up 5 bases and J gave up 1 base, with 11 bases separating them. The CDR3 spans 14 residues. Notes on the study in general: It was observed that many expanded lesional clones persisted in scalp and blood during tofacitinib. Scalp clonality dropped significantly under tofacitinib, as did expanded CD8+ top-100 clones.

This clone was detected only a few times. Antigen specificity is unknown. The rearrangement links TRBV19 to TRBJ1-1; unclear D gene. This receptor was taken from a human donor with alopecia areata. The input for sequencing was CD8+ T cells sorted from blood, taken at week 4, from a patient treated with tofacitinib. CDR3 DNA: TGTGCCAGTAGTGGGATCAGAGAGAACACTGAAGCTTTCTTT. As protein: CASSGIRENTEAFF. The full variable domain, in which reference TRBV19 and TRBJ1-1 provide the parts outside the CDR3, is DGGITQSPKYLFRKEGQNVTLSCEQNLNHDAMYWYRQDPGQGLRLIYYSQIVNDFQKGDIAEGYSVSREKKESFPLTVTSAQKNPTAFYLCASSGIRENTEAFFGQGTRLTVV.